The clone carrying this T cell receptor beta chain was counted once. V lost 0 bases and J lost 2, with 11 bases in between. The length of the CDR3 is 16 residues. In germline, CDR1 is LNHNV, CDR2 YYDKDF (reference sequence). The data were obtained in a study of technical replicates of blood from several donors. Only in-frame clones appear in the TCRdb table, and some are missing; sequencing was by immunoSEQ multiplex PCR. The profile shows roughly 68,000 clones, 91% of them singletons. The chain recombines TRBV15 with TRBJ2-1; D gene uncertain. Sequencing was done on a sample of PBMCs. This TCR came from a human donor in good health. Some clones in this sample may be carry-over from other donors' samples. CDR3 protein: CATSRDRVSTYNEQFF. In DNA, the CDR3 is TGTGCCACCAGCAGAGATCGAGTTTCTACCTACAATGAGCAGTTCTTC.